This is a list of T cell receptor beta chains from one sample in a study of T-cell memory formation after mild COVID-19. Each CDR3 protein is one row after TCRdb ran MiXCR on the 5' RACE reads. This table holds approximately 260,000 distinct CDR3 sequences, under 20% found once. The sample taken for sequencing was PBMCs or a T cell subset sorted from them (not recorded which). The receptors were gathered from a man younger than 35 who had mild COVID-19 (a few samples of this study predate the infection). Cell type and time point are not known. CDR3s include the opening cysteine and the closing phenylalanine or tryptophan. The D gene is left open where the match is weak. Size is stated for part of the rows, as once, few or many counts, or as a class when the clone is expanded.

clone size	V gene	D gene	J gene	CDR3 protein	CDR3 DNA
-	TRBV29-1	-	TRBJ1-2	CSVETNYGYTF	TGCAGCGTTGAGACTAACTATGGCTACACCTTC
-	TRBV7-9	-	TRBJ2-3	CASSLDSYTDTQYF	TGTGCCAGCAGCTTGGACAGCTACACAGATACGCAGTATTTT
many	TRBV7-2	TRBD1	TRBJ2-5	CASSLDRGETQYF	TGTGCCAGCAGCTTAGACAGGGGAGAGACCCAGTACTTC
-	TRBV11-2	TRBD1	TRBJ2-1	CASSYMTGDNEQFF	TGTGCCAGCAGCTACATGACAGGGGACAATGAGCAGTTCTTC
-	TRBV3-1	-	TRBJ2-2	CASSQQGNTGELFF	TGTGCCAGCAGCCAACAGGGAAACACCGGGGAGCTGTTTTTT
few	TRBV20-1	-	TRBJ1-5	CSAVLTSNQPQHF	TGCAGTGCCGTTCTTACTAGCAATCAGCCCCAGCATTTT
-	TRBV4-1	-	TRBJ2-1	CASGGAMDNEQFF	TGCGCCAGCGGGGGGGCGATGGACAATGAGCAGTTCTTC
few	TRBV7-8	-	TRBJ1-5	CASSLEGGSFNQPQHF	TGTGCCAGCAGCTTAGAGGGGGGTTCGTTCAATCAGCCCCAGCATTTT
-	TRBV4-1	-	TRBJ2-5	CASSQWETQYF	TGCGCCAGCAGCCAATGGGAGACCCAGTACTTC
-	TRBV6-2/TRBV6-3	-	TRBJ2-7	CASSTPRTGSSYEQYF	TGTGCCAGCAGTACCCCTAGGACGGGAAGCTCCTACGAGCAGTACTTC
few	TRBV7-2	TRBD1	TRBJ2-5	CASRTGALQETQYF	TGTGCCAGCAGAACAGGGGCTCTGCAAGAGACCCAGTACTTC
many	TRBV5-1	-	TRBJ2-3	CASSLTAKPSTDTQYF	TGCGCCAGCAGCTTGACGGCAAAACCTAGCACAGATACGCAGTATTTT
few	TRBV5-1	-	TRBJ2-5	CASRGLGVQETQYF	TGCGCCAGCAGGGGCTTGGGGGTCCAAGAGACCCAGTACTTC
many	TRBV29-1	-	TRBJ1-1	CTGLRNTEAFF	TGTACAGGTCTGAGGAACACTGAAGCTTTCTTT
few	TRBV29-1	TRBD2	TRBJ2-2	CSVDLAGAHTGELFF	TGCAGCGTTGACCTAGCGGGGGCCCACACCGGGGAGCTGTTTTTT
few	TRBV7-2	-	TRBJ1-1	CASSLRGVRDTEAFF	TGTGCCAGCAGCTTAAGGGGAGTGAGGGACACTGAAGCTTTCTTT
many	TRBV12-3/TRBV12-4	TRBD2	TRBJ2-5	CASSRSGEETQYF	TGTGCCAGCAGTAGAAGCGGGGAAGAGACCCAGTACTTC
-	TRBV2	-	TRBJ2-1	CASSRTVRDEKFF	TGTGCCAGCTCTCGGACGGTTAGGGATGAGAAGTTCTTC
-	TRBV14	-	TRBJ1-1	CASSSFGGGGEAFF	TGTGCCAGCAGCTCTTTCGGGGGGGGTGGTGAAGCTTTCTTT
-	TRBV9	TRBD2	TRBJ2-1	CASSAIAGGYEQFF	TGTGCCAGCAGTGCCATAGCGGGGGGCTATGAGCAGTTCTTC
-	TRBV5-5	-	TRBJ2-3	CASSLPPLADTQYF	TGTGCCAGCAGCTTACCCCCACTAGCAGATACGCAGTATTTT
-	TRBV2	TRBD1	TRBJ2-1	CASSEFGAGGVSEQFF	TGTGCCAGCAGTGAATTTGGGGCAGGGGGCGTTTCGGAGCAGTTCTTC
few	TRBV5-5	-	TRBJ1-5	CASSPAGVQPQHF	TGTGCCAGCAGCCCGGCGGGGGTCCAGCCCCAGCATTTT
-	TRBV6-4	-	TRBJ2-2	CASSPAGYPNTGELFF	TGTGCCAGCAGCCCCGCCGGGTATCCGAACACCGGGGAGCTGTTTTTT
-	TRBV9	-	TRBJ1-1	CASSVGGAVGMNTEAFF	TGTGCCAGCAGCGTAGGCGGGGCGGTTGGTATGAACACTGAAGCTTTCTTT
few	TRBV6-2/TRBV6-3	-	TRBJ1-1	CASSHPGQTEAFF	TGTGCCAGCAGTCATCCGGGCCAAACTGAAGCTTTCTTT
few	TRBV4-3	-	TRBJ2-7	CASSPYRTGPSYEQYF	TGCGCCAGCAGCCCCTACCGGACTGGCCCTTCCTACGAGCAGTACTTC
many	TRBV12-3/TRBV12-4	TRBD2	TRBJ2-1	CASRPGTSINEQFF	TGTGCCAGCAGACCCGGGACTAGCATCAATGAGCAGTTCTTC
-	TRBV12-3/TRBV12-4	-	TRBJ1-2	CASSLAGPNYGYTF	TGTGCCAGCAGTTTAGCGGGACCGAACTATGGCTACACCTTC
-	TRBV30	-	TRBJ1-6	CAWRYLAGHYNSPLHF	TGTGCCTGGAGGTACCTCGCTGGGCACTATAATTCACCCCTCCACTTT